The 24 T cell receptor beta chains below come from one sample, sequenced in a study of cytomegalovirus exposure and HLA in healthy donors. Use of 60 Vbeta and 13 Jbeta primers characterized the PCR. Assay used: immunoSEQ multiplex PCR; TCRdb lists only in-frame clones, some missing. The sample lists about 190,000 clones, less than 85% occurring once. Sequencing used PBMCs. The receptors shown here come from a man aged 25-45 years in good health and CMV-seropositive.

The chain carries TRBV10-3 and TRBJ2-3; maybe TRBD2 (6 bases). Germline loops: CDR1 ENHRY, CDR2 SYGVKD. The CDR3 is 12 residues long. The germline V and J ends were trimmed by 6 bases and 6 bases, with 10 bases remaining between them. CDR3: CAISGGTDTQYF. CDR3 DNA sequence: TGTGCCATCAGCGGGGGTACGGATACGCAGTATTTT.

V usage is TRBV4-2 and J usage is TRBJ2-5; the D gene is possibly TRBD1 (6 bases). Between the trimmed V and J ends, which lost 3 bases and 0 bases, there was a span of 11 bases. Germline V gene sequence: CDR1 LGHNA, CDR2 YNFKEQ. This CDR3 contains 15 residues. The CDR3 region has the DNA TGTGCCAGCAGCCATTCTCCAGGGGACCAAGAGACCCAGTACTTC. Residues: CASSHSPGDQETQYF.

The chain links TRBV30 to TRBJ2-7; 9 bases agree with TRBD2. The CDR3 covers 14 residues. Germline CDR1 reads GTSNPN; CDR2 reads SVGIG (reference sequence). Trimming took 3 bases from V and 5 from J; bases not matched to a gene: 8. The CDR3: CAWRRGGVNHEQYF. The CDR3 DNA follows: TGTGCCTGGAGGCGGGGGGGGGTTAACCACGAGCAGTACTTC.

This CDR3 reads CASSLRTSSSGEQYF. Written as DNA, the CDR3 is TGTGCCAGCAGCCTACGCACTAGCTCCTCCGGTGAGCAGTACTTC. V gene TRBV13 combines with J gene TRBJ2-7, with D tentatively TRBD2 (6 bases). Trimming left V 5 bases short and J 7 bases short, with 21 bases between. Germline CDR1 reads PRHDT; CDR2 reads FYEKMQ (reference sequence). The CDR3 length is 15 residues.

This chain links TRBV30 with TRBJ2-3, with 7 bases aligning to TRBD2. After removal of 8 bases from V and 1 base from J, the junction contained 6 bases not matched to a gene. CDR3 length: 13 amino acids. The germline CDR1 and CDR2 sequences are GTSNPN and SVGIG (reference sequence). CDR3 sequence reads: CADFGGGTDTQYF. In nucleotides, the CDR3 is TGTGCCGACTTTGGGGGGGGCACAGATACGCAGTATTTT.

V usage is TRBV7-2 and J usage is TRBJ1-1; D possibly corresponds to TRBD1 (5 bases). Trimming shortened V by 4 bases and J by 0 bases, and 6 bases separated the two germline ends. The CDR3 is 13 residues long. CDR1 and CDR2 (germline): SGHTA, FQGNSA. CDR3: CASSSQVNTEAFF. CDR3 nucleotides: TGTGCCAGCAGCTCACAGGTGAACACTGAAGCTTTCTTT.

V gene TRBV7-3 combines with J gene TRBJ2-1; D possibly corresponds to TRBD2 (5 bases). In germline, CDR1 is SGHTA, CDR2 FQGTGA. The CDR3 spans 15 residues. Trimming shortened V by 3 bases and J by 5 bases, and 14 bases separated the two germline ends. The CDR3 spells CASSFGNIADNEQFF. As DNA, the CDR3 is TGTGCCAGCAGCTTCGGGAACATAGCCGACAATGAGCAGTTCTTC. The whole variable domain, remainder taken from reference TRBV7-3 and TRBJ2-1, is GAGVSQTPSNKVTEKGKYVELRCDPISGHTALYWYRQSLGQGPEFLIYFQGTGAADDSGLPNDRFFAVRPEGSVSTLKIQRTERGDSAVYLCASSFGNIADNEQFFGPGTRLTVL.

The V gene is TRBV4-2, the J gene TRBJ2-7, with 16 positions matching TRBD2. V lost 3 bases, J lost 5 bases, and 13 bases stayed unmatched. The CDR3 totals 19 residues. The germline V gene has CDR1 LGHNA and CDR2 YNFKEQ. In DNA form, the CDR3 reads TGTGCCAGCAGCCAGACCCCGGGACTAGCGGGGGGGCTTAGCGACGAGCAGTACTTC. It translates to CASSQTPGLAGGLSDEQYF.

The V call is TRBV7-6, the J call TRBJ2-7, with 9 bases matching TRBD2. CDR3 size: 16 residues. CDR1 SGHVS and CDR2 FNYEAQ come from the germline V gene. J was trimmed by 2 bases and V by 1 base; bases with no gene match: 6. The CDR3 loop is CASSLGASGETYEQYF. CDR3 nucleotides: TGTGCCAGCAGCTTAGGAGCTAGCGGGGAGACCTACGAGCAGTACTTC.

This clone was seen more than once but under ten times. The V and J genes are TRBV7-9 and TRBJ1-3; possibly TRBD1 for D (6 bases). This CDR3 spans 15 amino acids. Germline lookup yields CDR1 SEHNR and CDR2 FQNEAQ (reference sequence). With 5 bases removed from V and 0 bases from J, the gap between germline ends came to 11 bases. The CDR3 bases are TGTGCCAGCAGCCCCGGACAGCACTCTGGAAACACCATATATTTT. The encoded protein is CASSPGQHSGNTIYF.

The J gene is TRBJ1-2, the V gene TRBV6-1; 7 bases line up with TRBD1. The V and J ends lost 8 bases and 8 bases, in that order; junction bases with no gene match: 11. The CDR3 runs to 13 residues. Per the germline V gene, CDR1 is MNHNS and CDR2 is SASEGT. The CDR3 nucleotides read TGTGCCAGCCTCCTCAGGGGGATCGGCGGCTACACCTTC. Its protein is CASLLRGIGGYTF.

This chain joins TRBV15 and TRBJ2-3, with 12 nucleotides matching TRBD1. Germline assignment: CDR1 LNHNV and CDR2 YYDKDF (reference sequence). J gave up 1 base and V 2 bases, and 4 bases lay outside the gene matches. The CDR3 length is 17 residues. CDR3 DNA: TGTGCCACCAGCAGATCGGGACAGGGGGCAGGCACAGATACGCAGTATTTT. Encoded protein: CATSRSGQGAGTDTQYF.

V usage is TRBV19 and J usage is TRBJ2-3; the D is unclear. Germline lookup yields CDR1 LNHDA and CDR2 SQIVND (reference sequence). Trimming shortened V by 4 bases and J by 0 bases, and 20 bases separated the two germline ends. There are 18 residues in the CDR3. The chain's CDR3 is CASSTRHPSASSTDTQYF. Written as DNA, the CDR3 is TGTGCCAGTAGTACCAGACACCCTTCTGCCTCTAGCACAGATACGCAGTATTTT.

J is TRBJ2-5 and V is TRBV6-5; tentatively, D is TRBD2 (5 bases). V was trimmed by 0 bases and J by 2 bases, leaving 13 bases between them. From germline, CDR1 is MNHEY and CDR2 SVGAGI. The CDR3 contains 16 residues. This chain's CDR3 is CASSYSDSTQQETQYF. As DNA, the CDR3 is TGTGCCAGCAGTTACTCGGACTCAACACAGCAAGAGACCCAGTACTTC.

The rearrangement uses TRBV6-6 and TRBJ2-7; 10 bases map to TRBD1. The CDR3 is 14 amino acids. Germline V gives CDR1 MNHNY, CDR2 SVGAGI (reference sequence). Losses at the gene ends were 6 bases for V and 2 bases for J; bases not matched to a gene: 4. CDR3 protein: CASSRQGATYEQYF. CDR3 coding DNA: TGTGCCAGCAGCCGACAGGGGGCGACCTACGAGCAGTACTTC.

The V and J genes are TRBV2 and TRBJ1-1; perhaps TRBD1 as D (6 bases). The CDR3 extends over 12 amino acids. V lost 5 bases and J 10 bases, leaving 14 bases between the germline ends. Germline-derived CDR1 and CDR2 are SNHLY and FYNNEI. CDR3 protein: CASSPGASGAFF. The CDR3, as DNA: TGTGCCAGCAGTCCAGGGGCCTCAGGAGCTTTCTTT. Variable domain in full (rest from reference TRBV2 and TRBJ1-1): EPEVTQTPSHQVTQMGQEVILRCVPISNHLYFYWYRQILGQKVEFLVSFYNNEISEKSEIFDDQFSVERPDGSNFTLKIRSTKLEDSAMYFCASSPGASGAFFGQGTRLTVV.

The V gene is TRBV2, the J gene TRBJ1-2; TRBD1 agrees at 8 bases. Germline V CDR1 and CDR2: SNHLY, FYNNEI. The CDR3 consists of 13 residues. V shed 5 bases, J shed 8 bases, and the junction held 7 bases outside the gene matches. CDR3 nucleotide sequence: TGTGCCAGCAGTTTTCAGGGGGCGGGAGGCTACACCTTC. This codes for CASSFQGAGGYTF.

The chain employs TRBV30 and TRBJ1-2, with D possibly matching TRBD1 (6 bases). V lost 7 bases and J 4 bases, leaving 16 bases between the germline ends. The CDR3 is 13 amino acids. Germline loops: CDR1 GTSNPN, CDR2 SVGIG (reference sequence). Here the CDR3 reads CAFYPRTAYGYTF. Here the CDR3 DNA reads TGTGCCTTCTACCCCAGGACAGCCTATGGCTACACCTTC.

The V gene is TRBV7-9, the J gene TRBJ2-3; TRBD1 might be the D (5 bases). With 3 bases removed from V and 0 bases from J, the gap between germline ends came to 16 bases. Germline V gene lookup returns CDR1 SEHNR and CDR2 FQNEAQ (reference sequence). The CDR3 is 17 residues long. The CDR3 nucleotides read TGTGCCAGCAGCTTGAGACAGAGCACCTCTAGCACAGATACGCAGTATTTT. Translating gives CASSLRQSTSSTDTQYF.

The chain has TRBV6-6 and TRBJ1-2; a weak D match, TRBD1 (6 bases). CDR3 length equals 14 residues. V shed 0 bases and J shed 8 bases, with 13 bases lying between them. Germline values: CDR1 MNHNY, CDR2 SVGAGI (reference sequence). The CDR3 DNA reads TGTGCCAGCAGTTACTCAAGGGGGGAGGGGGGCTACACCTTC. This codes for CASSYSRGEGGYTF.

V and J are TRBV7-2 and TRBJ1-5, with D uncertain. V lost 0 bases and J 4 bases, leaving 10 bases between the germline ends. Germline values: CDR1 SGHTA, CDR2 FQGNSA. This CDR3 region has 15 residues. The chain's CDR3 is CASSLASRGNQPQHF. The DNA of the CDR3 is TGTGCCAGCAGCTTAGCATCGCGAGGGAATCAGCCCCAGCATTTT.

The DNA of the CDR3 is TGTGCCAGTTCCCAGGGGGCGGGTGAAAAACTGTTTTTT. Its protein product is CASSQGAGEKLFF. This chain links TRBV19 with TRBJ1-4; TRBD1 matches 8 bases. The CDR3 extends over 13 amino acids. The germline gives CDR1 LNHDA, CDR2 SQIVND (reference sequence). J was trimmed by 7 bases and V by 8 bases; bases with no gene match: 6. The full variable domain, its missing parts supplied by reference TRBV19 and TRBJ1-4, is DGGITQSPKYLFRKEGQNVTLSCEQNLNHDAMYWYRQDPGQGLRLIYYSQIVNDFQKGDIAEGYSVSREKKESFPLTVTSAQKNPTAFYLCASSQGAGEKLFFGSGTQLSVL.

This clone was observed a handful of times. The rearrangement joins TRBV5-1 to TRBJ2-5, with D tentatively TRBD2 (6 bases). Trimming shortened V by 3 bases and J by 3 bases, and 18 bases separated the two germline ends. The germline V gene encodes CDR1 SGHRS and CDR2 YFSETQ. This CDR3 is built from 16 residues. The CDR3 loop is CASSSAPGLREETQYF. The CDR3 DNA reads TGCGCCAGCAGCTCAGCCCCGGGACTGCGTGAAGAGACCCAGTACTTC.

The chain joins TRBV6-5 to TRBJ2-5; D is undetermined. V lost 7 bases and J 2 bases, leaving 11 bases between the germline ends. The germline gives CDR1 MNHEY, CDR2 SVGAGI. CDR3 size: 13 residues. The CDR3 region is CASTVQVQETQYF. DNA for the CDR3: TGTGCCAGCACCGTCCAGGTGCAAGAGACCCAGTACTTC.